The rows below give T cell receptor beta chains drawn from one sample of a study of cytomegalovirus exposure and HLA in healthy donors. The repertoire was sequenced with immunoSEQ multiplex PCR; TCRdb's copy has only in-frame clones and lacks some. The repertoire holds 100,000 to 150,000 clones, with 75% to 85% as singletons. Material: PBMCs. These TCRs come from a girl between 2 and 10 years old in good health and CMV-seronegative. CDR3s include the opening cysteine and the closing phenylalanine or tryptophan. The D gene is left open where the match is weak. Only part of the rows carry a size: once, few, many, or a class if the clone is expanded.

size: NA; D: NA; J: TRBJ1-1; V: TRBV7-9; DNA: TGTGCCAGCAGCGCGAGCTTTTCTCCTGAAGCTTTCTTT; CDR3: CASSASFSPEAFF
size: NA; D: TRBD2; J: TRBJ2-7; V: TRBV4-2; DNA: TGTGCCAGCAGCCAAGGGCTAGCGGTCCCCTACGAGCAGTACTTC; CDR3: CASSQGLAVPYEQYF
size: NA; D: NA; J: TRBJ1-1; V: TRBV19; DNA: TGTGCCAGTAGTATAGATCCCCCGGGGGGGTGGAACACTGAAGCTTTCTTT; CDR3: CASSIDPPGGWNTEAFF
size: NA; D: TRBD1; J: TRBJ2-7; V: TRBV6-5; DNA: TGTGCCAGCACCCGAGCGAGGGGGCACGAGCAGTACTTC; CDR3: CASTRARGHEQYF
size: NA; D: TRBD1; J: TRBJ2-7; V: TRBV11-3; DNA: TGTGCCAGCAGCAAAGGACAGGGGTACTTTCAGCAGTACTTC; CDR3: CASSKGQGYFQQYF
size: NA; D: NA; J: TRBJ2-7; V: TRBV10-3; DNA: TGTGCCATCAGTGAGGGACACAGGGTAGGTTCCTACGAGCAGTACTTC; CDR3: CAISEGHRVGSYEQYF
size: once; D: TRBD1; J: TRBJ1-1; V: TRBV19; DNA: TGTGCCAGTAGAATTGAGACAGGGGCGGTGTTGGGGAAAGCTTTCTTT; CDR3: CASRIETGAVLGKAFF
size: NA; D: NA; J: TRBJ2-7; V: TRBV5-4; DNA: TGTGCCAGCAGCTTGATGGGGGGCTCCTACGAGCAGTACTTC; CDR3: CASSLMGGSYEQYF
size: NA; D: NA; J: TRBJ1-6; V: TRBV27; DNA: TGTGCCAGCAGTCCGGGGAGGGTTTTTAATTCACCCCTCCACTTT; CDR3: CASSPGRVFNSPLHF
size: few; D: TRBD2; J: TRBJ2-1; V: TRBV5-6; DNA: TGTGCCAGCAGCAAGCGGGGGGGCCAGTACAATGAGCAGTTCTTC; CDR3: CASSKRGGQYNEQFF
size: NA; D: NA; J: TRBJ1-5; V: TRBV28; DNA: TGTGCCAGCAGTTCTCAGTATAGCAATCAGCCCCAGCATTTT; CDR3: CASSSQYSNQPQHF
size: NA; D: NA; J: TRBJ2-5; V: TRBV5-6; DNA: TGTGCCAGCAGCTTTACGGGGAGGGAGACCCAGTACTTC; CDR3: CASSFTGRETQYF
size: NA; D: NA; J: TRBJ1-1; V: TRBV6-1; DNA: TGTGCCAGCAGTGAAGGTCCGGGGAACACTGAAGCTTTCTTT; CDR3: CASSEGPGNTEAFF
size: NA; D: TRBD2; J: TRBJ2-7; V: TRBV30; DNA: TGTGCCTGGAGTGTATCTAGCGGGGGTGCCTACGAGCAGTACTTC; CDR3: CAWSVSSGGAYEQYF
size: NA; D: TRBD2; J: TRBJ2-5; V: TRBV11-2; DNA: TGTGCCAGCAGCTTCACTAGCGGGGGGGCGGTGGCTTTGGAGACCCAGTACTTC; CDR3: CASSFTSGGAVALETQYF
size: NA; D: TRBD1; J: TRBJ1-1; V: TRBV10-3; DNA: TGTGCCATCAGACAGGGGGCGGGCACTGAAGCTTTCTTT; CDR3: CAIRQGAGTEAFF
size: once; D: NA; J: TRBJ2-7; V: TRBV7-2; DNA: TGTGCCAGCAGCTTAGTTTGGAGGGATATGACAGGGACCTACGAGCAGTACTTC; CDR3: CASSLVWRDMTGTYEQYF
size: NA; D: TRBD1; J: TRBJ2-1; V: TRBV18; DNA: TGTGCCAGCTCTACAGGGGGGCCTAAGGGTGAGCAGTTCTTC; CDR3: CASSTGGPKGEQFF
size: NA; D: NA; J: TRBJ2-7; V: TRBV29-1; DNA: TGCAGCGTTGAACGTTTGGCGGGGCCAACCTACGAGCAGTACTTC; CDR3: CSVERLAGPTYEQYF
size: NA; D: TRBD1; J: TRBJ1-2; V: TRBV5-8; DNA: TGTGCCAGCAGCTTGCGTCAGGGGGGCGGCTACACCTTC; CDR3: CASSLRQGGGYTF
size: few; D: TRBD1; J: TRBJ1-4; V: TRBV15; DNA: TGTGCCACCAGCAGAGATAACAGGGGTTTGGAAAAACTGTTTTTT; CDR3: CATSRDNRGLEKLFF
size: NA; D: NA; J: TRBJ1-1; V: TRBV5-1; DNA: TGCGCCAGCAGCCCGGAGGGCGGTTACACTGAAGCTTTCTTT; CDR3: CASSPEGGYTEAFF